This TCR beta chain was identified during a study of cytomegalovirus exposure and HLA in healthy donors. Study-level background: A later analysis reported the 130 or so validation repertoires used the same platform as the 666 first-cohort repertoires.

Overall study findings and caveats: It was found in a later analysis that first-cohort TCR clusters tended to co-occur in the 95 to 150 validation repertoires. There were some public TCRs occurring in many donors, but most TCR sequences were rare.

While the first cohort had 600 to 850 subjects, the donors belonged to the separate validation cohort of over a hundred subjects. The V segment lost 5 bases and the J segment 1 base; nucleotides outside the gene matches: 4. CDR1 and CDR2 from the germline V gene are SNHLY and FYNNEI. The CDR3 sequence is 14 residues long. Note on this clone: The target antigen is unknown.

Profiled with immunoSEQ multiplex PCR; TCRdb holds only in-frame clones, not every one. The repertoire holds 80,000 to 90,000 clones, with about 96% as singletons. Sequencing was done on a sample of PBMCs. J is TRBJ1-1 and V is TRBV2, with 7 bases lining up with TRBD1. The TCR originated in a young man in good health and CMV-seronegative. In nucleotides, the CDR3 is TGTGCCAGCAGTCAGGCAGGGGGGAACACTGAAGCTTTCTTT. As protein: CASSQAGGNTEAFF.